Below are 15 T cell receptor beta chains sequenced from a single sample in a study of blood T cell repertoires in COVID-19. The protocol was immunoSEQ multiplex PCR, while the TCRdb copy is restricted to in-frame clones and leaves out a portion. The sample lists 40,000 to 45,000 clones, 69% occurring once. Sequenced material: peripheral blood. Receptor source: an elderly man with acute or convalescent COVID-19.

A few counts support this clone. The chain combines TRBV6-5 with TRBJ2-7; tentative D call: TRBD2 (6 bases). V was clipped by 7 bases and J by 0 bases, with 10 bases between them. CDR1 and CDR2 (germline): MNHEY, SVGAGI. CDR3 length equals 13 residues. The CDR3 loop reads CASKEGNSYEQYF. For the CDR3, the DNA is TGTGCCAGCAAGGAGGGTAACTCCTACGAGCAGTACTTC.

The rearrangement uses TRBV5-1 and TRBJ2-5; TRBD2 matches 16 bases. The CDR3 runs to 17 residues. J gave up 5 bases and V 4 bases, and 8 bases lay outside the gene matches. The germline gives CDR1 SGHRS, CDR2 YFSETQ. CDR3 sequence (DNA): TGCGCCAGCAGCCTCGGGACTAGCGGGGGGGCATGGGAGACCCAGTACTTC. Protein sequence: CASSLGTSGGAWETQYF.

This rearrangement joins TRBV7-9 to TRBJ2-1; TRBD2 matches at 8 bases. Germline V gene sequence: CDR1 SEHNR, CDR2 FQNEAQ (reference sequence). The CDR3 is 16 residues long. Trimming cost V 1 base and J 3 bases; bases outside gene matches: 5. This CDR3 is CASSLGRGTSYNEQFF. Written as DNA, the CDR3 is TGTGCCAGCAGCTTAGGGAGGGGGACTAGCTACAATGAGCAGTTCTTC.

This clone was counted at least ten times. V is TRBV5-1 and J is TRBJ2-3; TRBD1 matches at 7 bases. The CDR3 totals 14 residues. Trimming at V came to 7 bases and at J to 8 bases, leaving 13 bases not matched to a gene. Germline V CDR1 and CDR2: SGHRS, YFSETQ. The CDR3 loop reads CASEEGGAGVTQYF. DNA of the CDR3: TGCGCCAGCGAAGAAGGGGGCGCAGGAGTTACGCAGTATTTT.

The V call is TRBV1, the J call TRBJ2-2; the D segment call TRBD1 is taken from the table without a DNA check. TRBV1 is given as a pseudogene. The CDR3 spans 18 residues. CDR3 nucleotides: TGCACCAGCAGCCAGCTAAACACAGGGGCGCATTGCACCGGGGAGCTGTTTTTT. Amino acids: CTSSQLNTGAHCTGELFF.

The gene calls are TRBV5-1 and TRBJ1-1; D remains unclear. Trimming took off 0 bases at V and 1 base at J, with 10 bases between the two ends. CDR1 SGHRS and CDR2 YFSETQ come from the germline V gene. This CDR3 comprises 15 residues. DNA of the CDR3: TGCGCCAGCAGCTTGGTTGGGCAGTCGAACACTGAAGCTTTCTTT. Translated, it gives CASSLVGQSNTEAFF.

The rearrangement joins TRBV7-2 to TRBJ1-4; D is ambiguous. Germline lookup yields CDR1 SGHTA and CDR2 FQGNSA. V gave up 5 bases and J gave up 15 bases, with 16 bases separating them. The length of the CDR3 is 12 residues. CDR3 sequence reads: CASSRGEGEVFF. CDR3 coding DNA: TGTGCCAGCAGCCGGGGAGAGGGCGAGGTGTTTTTT.

The V call is TRBV27, the J call TRBJ1-3; 7 bases agree with TRBD1. Germline V gives CDR1 MNHEY, CDR2 SMNVEV (reference sequence). The CDR3 totals 17 residues. Germline trimming cut 7 bases from V and 0 bases from J; bases unmatched to any gene: 12. CDR3 loop: CASTRRTGWSSGNTIYF. CDR3 DNA: TGTGCCAGCACCCGACGGACAGGATGGAGCTCTGGAAACACCATATATTTT.

The chain is built from TRBV4-1 and TRBJ2-7; D possibly corresponds to TRBD2 (6 bases). CDR3 length: 15 amino acids. CDR1 is MGHRA, CDR2 YSYEKL, per germline. The V gene lost 3 bases and the J gene lost 5 bases, with 17 bases spanning the gap. CDR3 in DNA: TGCGCCAGCAGCCAGTTCTCCGGGAGCCCCGACGAGCAGTACTTC. It codes for CASSQFSGSPDEQYF.

The V and J genes are TRBV3-1 (or the pseudogene TRBV3-2) and TRBJ2-3; 8 bases fit TRBD2. CDR1 LGHDT and CDR2 YNNKEL come from the germline V gene (reference sequence). V trimming: 4 bases; J trimming: 1 base; junction bases outside the gene matches: 4. The CDR3 has 15 residues. CDR3 DNA sequence: TGTGCCAGCAGCCCGACTAGCGACCGCACAGATACGCAGTATTTT. Translation: CASSPTSDRTDTQYF.

V gene TRBV27 combines with J gene TRBJ2-3; TRBD2 agrees at 13 bases. The CDR3 is 16 amino acids. The J segment lost 5 bases and the V segment lost 5 bases, leaving 7 bases of the junction unmatched. The V gene's germline CDR1 is MNHEY and CDR2 SMNVEV (reference sequence). CDR3 sequence reads: CASSRPGLAGVDTQYF. The CDR3 DNA sequence: TGTGCCAGCAGTCGGCCCGGACTAGCGGGAGTAGATACGCAGTATTTT.

The V gene is TRBV7-2, the J gene TRBJ2-2; D unclear. CDR1 is SGHTA and CDR2 is FQGNSA in the germline V gene. V shed 9 bases and J shed 1 base, with 15 bases lying between them. The CDR3 contains 15 residues. This CDR3 is CASRTYLLNTGELFF. The CDR3 coding sequence is TGTGCCAGTCGCACTTATTTACTGAACACCGGGGAGCTGTTTTTT.

This CDR3 reads CASSPRQGGGNEKLFF. CDR3 sequence (DNA): TGTGCCAGCTCACCTAGGCAGGGAGGCGGTAATGAAAAACTGTTTTTT. The chain is built from TRBV18 and TRBJ1-4; the D gene is possibly TRBD1 (5 bases). The CDR3 covers 16 residues. Per germline, CDR1 KGHSH and CDR2 LQKENI. V shed 3 bases and J shed 4 bases, with 15 bases lying between them.

This clone came up a few times. V usage is TRBV19 and J usage is TRBJ1-4; D not certain. Germline-derived CDR1 and CDR2 are LNHDA and SQIVND (reference sequence). Trimming took off 2 bases at V and 8 bases at J, with 12 bases between the two ends. The CDR3 loop spans 14 amino acids. The CDR3 DNA sequence: TGTGCCAGTAGTATAACGTACCCGGGGGAAAAACTGTTTTTT. It codes for CASSITYPGEKLFF.

The rearrangement uses TRBV4-1 and TRBJ2-3, with 16 bases aligning to TRBD2. Germline V CDR1 and CDR2: MGHRA, YSYEKL. Trimming removed 0 bases from V and 4 bases from J; junction bases left unmatched: 13. The CDR3 is 21 residues long. The CDR3 sequence: CASSQDIGTSGRAGGADTQYF. CDR3 nucleotides: TGCGCCAGCAGCCAAGATATTGGGACTAGCGGGAGGGCTGGTGGCGCAGATACGCAGTATTTT.